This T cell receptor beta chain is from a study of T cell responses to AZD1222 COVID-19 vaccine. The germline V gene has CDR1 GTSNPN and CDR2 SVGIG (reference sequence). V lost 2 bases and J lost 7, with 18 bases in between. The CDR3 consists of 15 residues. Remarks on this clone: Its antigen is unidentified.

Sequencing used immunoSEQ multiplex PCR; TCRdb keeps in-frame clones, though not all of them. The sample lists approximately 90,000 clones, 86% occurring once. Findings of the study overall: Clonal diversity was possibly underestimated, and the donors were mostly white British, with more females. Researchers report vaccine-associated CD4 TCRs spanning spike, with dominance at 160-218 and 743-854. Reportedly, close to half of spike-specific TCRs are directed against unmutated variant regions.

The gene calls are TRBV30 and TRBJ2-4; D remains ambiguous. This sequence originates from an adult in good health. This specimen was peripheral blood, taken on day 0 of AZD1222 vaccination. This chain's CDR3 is CAWSSSQIFGNIQYF. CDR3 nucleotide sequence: TGTGCCTGGAGTTCCTCACAGATTTTCGGGAACATTCAGTACTTC.